These T cell receptor beta chains were read from a single sample in a study of blood T cell repertoires in COVID-19. Produced via immunoSEQ multiplex PCR; TCRdb's table is partial and in-frame only. The sample includes 140,000 or so clones, roughly 83% of them seen just once. The sequenced sample was peripheral blood. The receptor source for this set is a woman older than 75 with acute or convalescent COVID-19. Each CDR3 is given without its conserved first and last residue.

v_call,j_call,cdr3_aa
TRBV4-1,TRBJ1-6,ASSQPGVGYNSPLH
TRBV7-9,TRBJ1-2,ASSLGGNYGYT
TRBV19,TRBJ1-1,ASSIAPGTEAF
TRBV6-5,TRBJ1-5,ASSYSGQKPPPQH
TRBV11-1,TRBJ2-6,ASSPGGANVLT
TRBV6-6,TRBJ2-5,ASSYSGGSETQY
TRBV19,TRBJ1-1,ASGYREGMNTEAF
TRBV18,TRBJ1-4,ASSPDRKTNEKLF
TRBV6-5,TRBJ2-7,ASITGTTSYEQY
TRBV7-9,TRBJ1-2,ASSLVGGYGYT
TRBV19,TRBJ2-3,ASSRASGGAGTDTQY
TRBV19,TRBJ2-5,ASSDRGGGQETQY
TRBV5-6,TRBJ1-1,ASSLLTQGRRMNTEAF
TRBV9,TRBJ1-3,ASSQTGTGNTIY
TRBV5-4,TRBJ1-1,ASSLGQGVNTEAF
TRBV18,TRBJ1-1,ASSPQSRPGNTEAF
TRBV5-5,TRBJ1-1,ASSLGAGENTEAF
TRBV6-5,TRBJ2-7,ASRMGQVGEYEQY
TRBV7-7,TRBJ2-2,ASSSGTASSGELF
TRBV6-5,TRBJ1-4,ASRPDSFEKLF
TRBV5-4,TRBJ1-6,ASSPQTYNSPLH
TRBV29-1,TRBJ2-1,SVEEGTGGSYNEQF
TRBV7-2,TRBJ1-2,ANLPRDRDVSNYGYT
TRBV7-9,TRBJ2-6,ASSASGANVLT
TRBV18,TRBJ1-2,ASSPPDRAGYGYT
TRBV9,TRBJ2-2,ASSVSSGELF
TRBV4-3,TRBJ1-2,ASSQAAGGPPLYGYT
TRBV28,TRBJ1-1,ASSVTGKSTEAF
TRBV27,TRBJ2-2,ASSLVLSGTGELF
TRBV11-3,TRBJ2-3,ASSFGTVNLGADTQY
TRBV20-1,TRBJ1-6,SASFGVSNYNSPLH
TRBV7-3,TRBJ2-7,ASSLPRGISSYEQY
TRBV6-1,TRBJ1-5,ASSDLLMGRGQPQH
TRBV4-2,TRBJ2-7,ASSQVGSTDYEQY
TRBV2,TRBJ1-2,ASSQTANYGYT
TRBV2,TRBJ1-1,ASSGLNTEAF
TRBV5-6,TRBJ2-5,ASSFQGETQY
TRBV11-2,TRBJ1-3,ASSFSGPSGNTIY
TRBV2,TRBJ2-4,ASKDRDTKNIQY
TRBV29-1,TRBJ2-7,SVEFSSYEQY
TRBV10-3,TRBJ2-2,AINPDRNTGELF
TRBV7-2,TRBJ1-6,ASSLTSTGGNSPLH
TRBV5-1,TRBJ1-1,ASSLGSYTAEAF
TRBV18,TRBJ1-1,ASSPSSVNTEAF
TRBV6-2/TRBV6-3,TRBJ2-5,ASSLIPFLDRGETQY
TRBV4-1,TRBJ2-7,ASSQDQPETNHEQY
TRBV6-1,TRBJ2-1,ASSEAGARYNEQF
TRBV5-5,TRBJ2-2,ASSLQSNTGELF
TRBV19,TRBJ1-5,ASSIHGRDRNQPQH
TRBV2,TRBJ1-3,ASEYSGTASPGPGNTIY
TRBV7-6,TRBJ1-5,ASSARGPNQPQH
TRBV5-1,TRBJ1-3,ASSRGDRAVGNTIY
TRBV5-6,TRBJ1-5,ASSFRQVGDQPQH
TRBV5-8,TRBJ2-7,ASSRPGTGNEQY